The 22 T cell receptor beta chains reported below all come from one sample, sequenced in a study of T cell responses to AZD1222 COVID-19 vaccine. The method was immunoSEQ multiplex PCR; TCRdb's version includes in-frame clones alone and lacks a portion of them. This sample has tens of thousands of clones, with approximately 86% found just once. The sample consisted of peripheral blood, taken on day 0 of AZD1222 vaccination. The receptor source for this set is an adult in good health.

The chain couples TRBV28 to TRBJ2-1, with D possibly TRBD2 on 5 matching bases. The ends were cut back, 4 bases at V and 0 bases at J, with 13 bases in the middle. Looked up from germline, CDR1 is MDHEN and CDR2 is SYDVKM. There are 16 residues in the CDR3. The CDR3: CASSYGSGNSYNEQFF. CDR3 in DNA: TGTGCCAGCAGTTATGGCAGCGGTAACTCCTACAATGAGCAGTTCTTC.

The rearrangement links TRBV19 to TRBJ1-5, with D perhaps TRBD1 (5 bases). CDR1 LNHDA and CDR2 SQIVND come from the germline V gene (reference sequence). The CDR3 covers 15 residues. Trimming stripped 3 bases from V and 5 bases from J, with 14 bases between. In DNA, the CDR3 is TGTGCCAGTAGTATTATGCAGGGTGCACATCAGCCCCAGCATTTT. It is translated as CASSIMQGAHQPQHF.

The chain has TRBV30 and TRBJ1-3, with 7 bases fitting TRBD1. In germline, CDR1 is GTSNPN, CDR2 SVGIG (reference sequence). The V and J ends lost 3 bases and 0 bases, in that order; junction bases with no gene match: 2. CDR3 size: 14 residues. CDR3 coding DNA: TGTGCCTGGAGAAGGACAGGCTCTGGAAACACCATATATTTT. This encodes CAWRRTGSGNTIYF.

V usage is TRBV27 and J usage is TRBJ2-7; 9 positions match TRBD2. V dropped 2 bases and J dropped 1; count of bases not matched to a gene: 3. From germline, CDR1 is MNHEY and CDR2 SMNVEV (reference sequence). This CDR3 is built from 15 residues. CDR3 DNA sequence: TGTGCCAGCAGTTTAGGGACTAGCCCATCCTACGAGCAGTACTTC. It specifies CASSLGTSPSYEQYF.

The V call is TRBV5-4, the J call TRBJ1-1; 9 bases agree with TRBD1. The ends lost 2 bases at V and 1 base at J; junction bases unmatched: 3. CDR1 is SGHNT, CDR2 YYREEE, per germline (reference sequence). The CDR3 runs 15 residues. DNA for the CDR3: TGTGCCAGCAGCTTATGGACAGGGGCGAACACTGAAGCTTTCTTT. Amino acids: CASSLWTGANTEAFF. Full variable domain (remainder filled in from reference TRBV5-4 and TRBJ1-1): ETGVTQSPTHLIKTRGQQVTLRCSSQSGHNTVSWYQQALGQGPQFIFQYYREEENGRGNFPPRFSGLQFPNYSSELNVNALELDDSALYLCASSLWTGANTEAFFGQGTRLTVV.

The V call is TRBV7-2, the J call TRBJ2-7; D is perhaps TRBD1 (6 bases). V lost 4 bases and J lost 3, with 13 bases in between. Germline CDR1 is SGHTA and CDR2 is FQGNSA. The length of the CDR3 is 14 residues. CDR3: CASSSQGLVYEQYF. CDR3 in DNA: TGTGCCAGCAGCTCACAGGGATTGGTCTACGAGCAGTACTTC.

The chain employs TRBV5-6 and TRBJ1-2, with TRBD1 matching over 9 bases. The germline V gene encodes CDR1 SGHDT and CDR2 YYEEEE. The CDR3 runs 14 residues. The trim removed 0 bases at V and 7 bases at J, leaving 4 bases unmatched. The CDR3 bases are TGTGCCAGCAGCTTGGGAGACAGGGGGGCTGGCTACACCTTC. It encodes CASSLGDRGAGYTF.

The chain has TRBV19 and TRBJ1-2; tentative D call: TRBD1 (6 bases). V was trimmed by 3 bases and J by 4 bases, leaving 15 bases between them. The CDR3 runs to 15 residues. Germline V gene sequence: CDR1 LNHDA, CDR2 SQIVND (reference sequence). Here the CDR3 DNA reads TGTGCCAGTAGTATGGACAGTGGGGGCCTCTATGGCTACACCTTC. Translated, it gives CASSMDSGGLYGYTF.

This clone occurred a few times. The DNA for the CDR3 is TGCGCCAGCAGCTTGGCCCAGGGCAATGAGCAGTTCTTC. Its translation is CASSLAQGNEQFF. The J gene is TRBJ2-1, the V gene TRBV5-1, with TRBD1 as a possible D gene (5 bases). V was pared by 0 bases and J by 6 bases, with 7 bases between. CDR3 length: 13 residues. CDR1 and CDR2 from the germline V gene are SGHRS and YFSETQ.

The table lists this clone with a few counts. The chain employs TRBV28 and TRBJ1-1, with unresolved D. This CDR3 has 13 amino acids. The V gene's germline CDR1 is MDHEN and CDR2 SYDVKM. V lost 3 bases and J 2 bases, leaving 7 bases between the germline ends. CDR3 coding DNA: TGTGCCAGCAGTTTCCCACGAAACACTGAAGCTTTCTTT. This sequence encodes CASSFPRNTEAFF.

The chain recombines TRBV28 with TRBJ1-5; TRBD1 agrees at 8 bases. Germline assignment: CDR1 MDHEN and CDR2 SYDVKM. The V segment lost 10 bases and the J segment 0 bases; nucleotides outside the gene matches: 8. CDR3 length: 15 amino acids. CDR3 DNA: TGTGCCACCGACGGACAGGGAACTAGCAATCAGCCCCAGCATTTT. It translates to CATDGQGTSNQPQHF. Full variable domain (remainder filled in from reference TRBV28 and TRBJ1-5): DVKVTQSSRYLVKRTGEKVFLECVQDMDHENMFWYRQDPGLGLRLIYFSYDVKMKEKGDIPEGYSVSREKKERFSLILESASTNQTSMYLCATDGQGTSNQPQHFGDGTRLSIL.

The V call is TRBV3-1 (or the pseudogene TRBV3-2), the J call TRBJ2-3; TRBD1 matches 7 bases. Germline V lookup: CDR1 LGHDT, CDR2 YNNKEL (reference sequence). Trimming took 2 bases from V and 4 from J; bases not matched to a gene: 6. CDR3 size: 15 residues. CDR3 amino acids: CASSQTRQGADTQYF. The CDR3 nucleotides read TGTGCCAGCAGCCAAACCCGACAGGGCGCAGATACGCAGTATTTT.

CDR3 coding DNA: TGTGCCAGCAGCTTTTCCGCCGGGACAGTTCTCAGGGGAAACACCATATATTTT. It is translated as CASSFSAGTVLRGNTIYF. This sequence joins TRBV28 and TRBJ1-3; 7 nucleotides agree with TRBD1. Germline CDR1 and CDR2: MDHEN and SYDVKM. The CDR3 loop spans 18 amino acids. V lost 6 bases and J lost 4; bases outside the gene matches: 18. Filled out from reference TRBV28 and TRBJ1-3, the complete variable domain reads DVKVTQSSRYLVKRTGEKVFLECVQDMDHENMFWYRQDPGLGLRLIYFSYDVKMKEKGDIPEGYSVSREKKERFSLILESASTNQTSMYLCASSFSAGTVLRGNTIYFGEGSWLTVV.

The chain employs TRBV28 and TRBJ2-2; TRBD1 matches at 9 bases. J gave up 2 bases and V 5 bases, and 6 bases lay outside the gene matches. This CDR3 spans 16 amino acids. From germline, CDR1 is MDHEN and CDR2 SYDVKM. The CDR3 sequence is CASSPRTGVNTGELFF. The CDR3 nucleotides read TGTGCCAGCAGTCCACGGACAGGGGTCAACACCGGGGAGCTGTTTTTT.

This clone was seen a single time. This sequence joins TRBV5-6 and TRBJ2-5, with a weak D call TRBD2 (5 bases). Germline V gene sequence: CDR1 SGHDT, CDR2 YYEEEE. The CDR3 loop spans 12 amino acids. The ends were cut back, 2 bases at V and 3 bases at J, with 5 bases in the middle. The CDR3 loop is CASSFGEETQYF. CDR3 DNA: TGTGCCAGCAGCTTCGGGGAAGAGACCCAGTACTTC.

The sample holds one count of this clone. This rearrangement joins TRBV7-9 to TRBJ1-2; 7 bases are shared with TRBD1. The CDR3 spans 15 residues. CDR1 is SEHNR and CDR2 is FQNEAQ in the germline V gene (reference sequence). After removal of 1 base from V and 5 bases from J, the junction contained 7 bases not matched to a gene. DNA of the CDR3: TGTGCCAGCAGCTTAGAGTCAGGGGGTGTTTATGGCTACACCTTC. It specifies CASSLESGGVYGYTF.

This clone was detected only once. V is TRBV10-3 and J is TRBJ1-2, with D perhaps TRBD1 (5 bases). V was trimmed by 6 bases and J by 8 bases, leaving 16 bases between them. This CDR3 has 13 amino acids. Germline CDR1 is ENHRY and CDR2 is SYGVKD. The CDR3 reads CAIREGIWKGYTF. The CDR3 DNA reads TGTGCCATCAGGGAGGGGATATGGAAGGGCTACACCTTC.

The genes are TRBV28 and TRBJ2-1; 7 nucleotides agree with TRBD2. Losses at the gene ends were 3 bases for V and 5 bases for J; bases not matched to a gene: 13. Germline CDR1 is MDHEN and CDR2 is SYDVKM. The CDR3 totals 17 residues. CDR3 amino acids: CASSLYGGSPHDNEQFF. DNA for the CDR3: TGTGCCAGCAGTTTGTATGGCGGGAGCCCCCACGACAATGAGCAGTTCTTC.

The chain employs TRBV5-1 and TRBJ2-7; 7 bases are a match to TRBD1. Germline lookup yields CDR1 SGHRS and CDR2 YFSETQ. This CDR3 region has 13 residues. The J segment lost 5 bases and the V segment lost 4 bases, leaving 6 bases of the junction unmatched. In DNA, the CDR3 is TGCGCCAGCAGCCCGGACAGGCTCGACGAGCAGTACTTC. Its protein is CASSPDRLDEQYF. The whole variable domain, remainder taken from reference TRBV5-1 and TRBJ2-7, is KAGVTQTPRYLIKTRGQQVTLSCSPISGHRSVSWYQQTPGQGLQFLFEYFSETQRNKGNFPGRFSGRQFSNSRSEMNVSTLELGDSALYLCASSPDRLDEQYFGPGTRLTVT.

The V call is TRBV28, the J call TRBJ1-2, with unresolved D. Per the germline V gene, CDR1 is MDHEN and CDR2 is SYDVKM. V shed 5 bases and J shed 4 bases, with 8 bases lying between them. CDR3 size: 12 residues. As DNA, the CDR3 is TGTGCCAGCAGTACCGACCTCTATGGCTACACCTTC. The encoded protein is CASSTDLYGYTF.

The J gene is TRBJ2-3, the V gene TRBV6-6; D may be TRBD2 (6 bases). CDR1 MNHNY and CDR2 SVGAGI come from the germline V gene (reference sequence). The germline V and J ends were trimmed by 5 bases and 5 bases, with 23 bases remaining between them. The CDR3 has 17 residues. CDR3 DNA: TGTGCCAGCAGTCTCCGGGCCAACCTGCGCGGGGAAGATACGCAGTATTTT. It yields the protein CASSLRANLRGEDTQYF.

This clone showed up just a few times. The chain couples TRBV6-5 to TRBJ2-5, with 9 bases identical to TRBD1. CDR1 and CDR2 from the germline V gene are MNHEY and SVGAGI. The V segment lost 6 bases and the J segment 2 bases; nucleotides outside the gene matches: 7. The CDR3 runs to 15 residues. This CDR3 is CASSSGTGSQETQYF. The CDR3, as DNA: TGTGCCAGCAGCTCCGGGACAGGGTCGCAAGAGACCCAGTACTTC.